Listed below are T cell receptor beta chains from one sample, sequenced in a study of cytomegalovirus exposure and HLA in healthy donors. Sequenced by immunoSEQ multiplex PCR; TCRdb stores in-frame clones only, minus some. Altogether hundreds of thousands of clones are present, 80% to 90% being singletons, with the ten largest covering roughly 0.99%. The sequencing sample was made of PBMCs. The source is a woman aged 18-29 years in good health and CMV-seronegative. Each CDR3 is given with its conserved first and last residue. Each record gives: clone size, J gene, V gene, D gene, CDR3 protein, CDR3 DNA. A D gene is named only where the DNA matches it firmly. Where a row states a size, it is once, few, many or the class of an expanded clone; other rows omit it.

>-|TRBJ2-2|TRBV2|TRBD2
CASMRGGHTGELFF
TGTGCCAGCATGCGGGGGGGCCATACCGGGGAGCTGTTTTTT
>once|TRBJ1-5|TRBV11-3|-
CASSHLGQISNQPQHF
TGTGCCAGCAGCCACCTTGGACAGATTAGCAATCAGCCCCAGCATTTT
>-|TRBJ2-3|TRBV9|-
CASSVGGMGFSTDTQYF
TGTGCCAGCAGCGTAGGAGGTATGGGTTTTAGCACAGATACGCAGTATTTT
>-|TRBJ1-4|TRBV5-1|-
CASSFGGERRKLFF
TGCGCCAGCAGCTTTGGGGGGGAGAGACGAAAACTGTTTTTT
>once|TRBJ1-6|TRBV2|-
CASSVRFNSPLHF
TGTGCCAGCAGTGTCAGGTTCAATTCACCCCTCCACTTT
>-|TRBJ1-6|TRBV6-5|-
CASRREKNSPLHF
TGTGCCAGCAGACGGGAAAAAAATTCACCCCTCCACTTT
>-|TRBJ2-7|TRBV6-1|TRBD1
CASSLQGAPYEQYF
TGTGCCAGCAGTCTACAGGGGGCGCCCTACGAGCAGTACTTC
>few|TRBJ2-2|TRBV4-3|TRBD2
CASSQLAGTSPTGELFF
TGCGCCAGCAGCCAGCTAGCGGGTACTTCCCCGACCGGGGAGCTGTTTTTT
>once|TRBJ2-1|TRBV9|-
CASSVAEGAGSEQFF
TGTGCCAGCAGCGTAGCGGAGGGGGCCGGGAGTGAGCAGTTCTTC
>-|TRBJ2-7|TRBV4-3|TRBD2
CASSQVSTSSEQYF
TGCGCCAGCAGCCAAGTCTCGACTAGCTCCGAGCAGTACTTC
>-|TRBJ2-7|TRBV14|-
CASSQGYGAGKVVEQYF
TGTGCCAGCAGCCAAGGGTATGGTGCGGGGAAGGTTGTAGAGCAGTACTTC
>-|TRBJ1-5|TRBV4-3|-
CASSQGTLLNQPQHF
TGCGCCAGCAGCCAAGGAACTCTTCTCAATCAGCCCCAGCATTTT
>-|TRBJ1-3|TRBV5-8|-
CASRQRREGGNTIYF
TGTGCCAGCAGACAGAGAAGGGAGGGAGGAAACACCATATATTTT
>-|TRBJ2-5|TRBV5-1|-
CASSLVSGGQETQYF
TGCGCCAGCAGCTTGGTTTCCGGGGGCCAAGAGACCCAGTACTTC
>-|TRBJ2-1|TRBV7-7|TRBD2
CASSLTSGTYNEQFF
TGTGCCAGCAGCCTGACTAGCGGGACCTACAATGAGCAGTTCTTC
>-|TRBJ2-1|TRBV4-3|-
CASSQDGGTYNEQFF
TGCGCCAGCAGCCAAGATGGCGGAACATACAATGAGCAGTTCTTC
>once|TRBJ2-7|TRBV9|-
CASSARLSSYEQYF
TGTGCCAGCAGCGCAAGACTGAGCTCCTACGAGCAGTACTTC
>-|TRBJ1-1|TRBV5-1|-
CASSLRERTEAFF
TGCGCCAGCAGCTTGAGGGAGAGGACTGAAGCTTTCTTT
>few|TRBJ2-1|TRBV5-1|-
CASYPGDSSYNEQFF
TGCGCCAGCTACCCCGGGGATAGCTCCTACAATGAGCAGTTCTTC
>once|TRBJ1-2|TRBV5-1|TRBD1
CASSSELDRAGYTF
TGCGCCAGCAGCTCAGAACTGGACAGGGCAGGCTACACCTTC
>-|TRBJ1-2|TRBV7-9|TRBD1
CASSPGQGAGGYTF
TGTGCCAGCAGCCCTGGACAGGGGGCGGGTGGCTACACCTTC
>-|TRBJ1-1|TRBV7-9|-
CASSATSQRSPEAFF
TGTGCCAGCAGCGCAACGTCGCAGCGCTCCCCTGAAGCTTTCTTT
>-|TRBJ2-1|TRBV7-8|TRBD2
CASRKAGDQFF
TGTGCCAGCCGAAAAGCGGGGGATCAGTTCTTC
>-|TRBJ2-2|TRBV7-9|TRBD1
CASSSTGVLSTGELFF
TGTGCCAGCAGCTCTACAGGGGTTTTGAGCACCGGGGAGCTGTTTTTT
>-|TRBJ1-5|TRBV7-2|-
CASSYRGGVYQPQHF
TGTGCCAGCAGCTACCGGGGGGGGGTCTACCAGCCCCAGCATTTT
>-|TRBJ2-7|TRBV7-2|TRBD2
CASSLGRGEWYEQYF
TGTGCCAGCAGCTTAGGGCGGGGGGAGTGGTACGAGCAGTACTTC
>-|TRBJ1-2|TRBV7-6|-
CASSSGASGYTF
TGTGCCAGCAGCTCGGGAGCGTCCGGCTACACCTTC
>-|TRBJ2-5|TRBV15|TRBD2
CATRRRRTSEGFQETQYF
TGTGCCACCAGGAGACGAAGGACTAGTGAGGGGTTCCAAGAGACCCAGTACTTC
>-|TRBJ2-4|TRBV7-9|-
CASSLARALAKNIQYF
TGTGCCAGCAGCTTAGCGAGGGCGCTTGCCAAAAACATTCAGTACTTC
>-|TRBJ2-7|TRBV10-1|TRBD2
CASSEPTQGGGSYEQYF
TGCGCCAGCAGTGAGCCGACCCAGGGCGGGGGCTCCTACGAGCAGTACTTC
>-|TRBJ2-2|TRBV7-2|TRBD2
CASSLEGLAGGAGELFF
TGTGCCAGCAGCTTAGAAGGACTAGCGGGAGGGGCCGGGGAGCTGTTTTTT
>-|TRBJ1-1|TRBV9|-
CASSLTGNTEAFF
TGTGCCAGCAGCCTTACAGGGAACACTGAAGCTTTCTTT
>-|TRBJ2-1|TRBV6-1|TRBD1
CASSEGQGASDEQFF
TGTGCCAGCAGTGAAGGACAGGGGGCGTCCGATGAGCAGTTCTTC
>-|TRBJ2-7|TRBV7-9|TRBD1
CASSVQGAPAEQYF
TGTGCCAGCAGCGTACAGGGGGCGCCTGCCGAGCAGTACTTC
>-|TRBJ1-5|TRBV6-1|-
CASSPQGDQPQHF
TGTGCCAGCAGTCCTCAGGGTGATCAGCCCCAGCATTTT
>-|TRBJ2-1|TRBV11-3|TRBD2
CASSLVGLAGGSYNEQFF
TGTGCCAGCAGCTTAGTTGGCCTAGCGGGAGGGTCTTACAATGAGCAGTTCTTC
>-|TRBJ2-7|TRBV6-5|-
CASSEGSHSVQYF
TGTGCCAGCAGTGAGGGTTCCCACTCAGTGCAGTACTTC
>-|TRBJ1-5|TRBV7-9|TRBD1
CASSLGQSYSNQPQHF
TGTGCCAGCAGCCTGGGACAGTCGTATAGCAATCAGCCCCAGCATTTT
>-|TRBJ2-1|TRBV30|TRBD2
CAWSLLAGRRSYNEQFF
TGTGCCTGGAGTCTGCTAGCGGGAAGACGCTCCTACAATGAGCAGTTCTTC
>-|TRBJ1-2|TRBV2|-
CAIHGTGTSNYGYTF
TGTGCCATCCACGGCACAGGGACGTCCAACTATGGCTACACCTTC
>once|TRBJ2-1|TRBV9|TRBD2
CASSEGLAGYNEQFF
TGTGCCAGCAGCGAGGGACTAGCGGGCTACAATGAGCAGTTCTTC
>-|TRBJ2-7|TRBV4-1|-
CASSQEEGFDEQYF
TGCGCCAGCAGCCAAGAGGAGGGTTTCGACGAGCAGTACTTC
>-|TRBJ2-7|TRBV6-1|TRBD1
CASRGTGHYEQYF
TGTGCCAGCAGGGGGACAGGCCACTACGAGCAGTACTTC
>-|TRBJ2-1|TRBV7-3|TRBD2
CASSLYSSGYEQFF
TGTGCCAGCAGCCTCTACTCTAGCGGGTATGAGCAGTTCTTC
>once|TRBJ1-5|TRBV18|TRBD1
CASSDRTGGNQPQHF
TGTGCCAGCTCAGACCGGACAGGAGGAAATCAGCCCCAGCATTTT
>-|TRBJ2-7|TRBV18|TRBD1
CASSPTGGPSYEQYF
TGTGCCAGCTCACCTACAGGGGGCCCATCCTACGAGCAGTACTTC
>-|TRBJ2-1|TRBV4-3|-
CASSPGQGHNEQFF
TGCGCCAGCAGCCCAGGCCAGGGCCACAATGAGCAGTTCTTC
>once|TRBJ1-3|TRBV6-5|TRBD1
CASTDRGGSNTIYF
TGTGCCAGCACTGACAGGGGAGGGAGTAACACCATATATTTT
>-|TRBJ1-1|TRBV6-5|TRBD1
CASSLTGGEAFF
TGTGCCAGCAGTCTTACAGGGGGCGAAGCTTTCTTT
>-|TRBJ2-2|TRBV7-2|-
CASSHYTGELFF
TGTGCCAGCAGCCACTACACCGGGGAGCTGTTTTTT
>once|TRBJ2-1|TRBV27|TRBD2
CASSLGLAGRTGDEQFF
TGTGCCAGCAGTTTGGGACTAGCGGGACGGACGGGGGATGAGCAGTTCTTC
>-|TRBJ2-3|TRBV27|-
CASSVRGTDTQYF
TGTGCCAGCAGTGTGCGGGGCACAGATACGCAGTATTTT
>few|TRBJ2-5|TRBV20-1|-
CSATGSETQYF
TGCAGCGCGACAGGCTCCGAGACCCAGTACTTC
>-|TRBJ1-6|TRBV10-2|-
CASRQGSYNSPLHF
TGCGCCAGCAGACAGGGATCCTATAATTCACCCCTCCACTTT
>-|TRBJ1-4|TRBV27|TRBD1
CASSPRDRGPEKLFF
TGTGCCAGCAGTCCCCGGGACAGGGGGCCTGAAAAACTGTTTTTT
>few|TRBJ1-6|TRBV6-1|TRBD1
CASSEGDRLNSPLHF
TGTGCCAGCAGTGAAGGGGACAGGTTAAATTCACCCCTCCACTTT
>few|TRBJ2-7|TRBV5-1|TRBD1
CASSLGGQGGEQYF
TGCGCCAGCAGCCTGGGGGGACAGGGGGGGGAGCAGTACTTC
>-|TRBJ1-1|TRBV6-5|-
CASSHSGSEAFF
TGTGCCAGCAGTCACAGTGGCTCTGAAGCTTTCTTT
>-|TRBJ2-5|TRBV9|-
CASSVAAYQETQYF
TGTGCCAGCAGCGTAGCTGCGTATCAAGAGACCCAGTACTTC
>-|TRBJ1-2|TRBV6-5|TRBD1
CASSYSMSGGAYGYTF
TGTGCCAGCAGTTACTCGATGTCAGGGGGCGCCTATGGCTACACCTTC